This note documents a single T cell receptor beta chain sequence. This sample stems from a study of siplizumab effects on memory and regulatory T cells. This CDR3 spans 13 amino acids. Trimming cost V 10 bases and J 8 bases; bases outside gene matches: 4. Germline V gives CDR1 ENHRY, CDR2 SYGVKD. Measured with immunoSEQ multiplex PCR; TCRdb has only the in-frame clones, and not every one. The profile shows under 130,000 clones, 90% to 95% of them singletons. Sequences were obtained from CD4+ T cells sorted from blood. The TCR comes from a human donor in good health. This rearrangement joins TRBV10-3 to TRBJ2-1, with TRBD2 identical over 14 bases. CDR3 residues: CATGTSGSDEQFF. The CDR3 nucleotides are TGTGCCACGGGGACTAGCGGGAGTGATGAGCAGTTCTTC.